These 13 T cell receptor beta chains share one sample of origin, sequenced in a study of blood T cell repertoires in COVID-19. Clones were read by immunoSEQ multiplex PCR, and TCRdb kept only the in-frame ones, dropping some. The repertoire holds around 43,000 clones, with 70% to 90% as singletons. The specimen sequenced was peripheral blood. The receptor set was obtained from a human donor in a cohort sampled during active COVID-19.

The gene calls are TRBV19 and TRBJ1-2; 7 bases line up with TRBD1. Germline V lookup: CDR1 LNHDA, CDR2 SQIVND (reference sequence). Losses at the gene ends were 7 bases for V and 5 bases for J; bases not matched to a gene: 7. The CDR3 length is 13 residues. DNA of the CDR3: TGTGCCAGTAACCGGGACAGTGATTATGGCTACACCTTC. Amino acid sequence: CASNRDSDYGYTF. The whole variable domain, filled in from reference TRBV19 and TRBJ1-2, reads DGGITQSPKYLFRKEGQNVTLSCEQNLNHDAMYWYRQDPGQGLRLIYYSQIVNDFQKGDIAEGYSVSREKKESFPLTVTSAQKNPTAFYLCASNRDSDYGYTFGSGTRLTVV.

V and J are TRBV5-1 and TRBJ1-4; 9 bases line up with TRBD1. V lost 4 bases, J lost 7 bases, and 5 bases stayed unmatched. The CDR3 has 14 residues. Germline loops: CDR1 SGHRS, CDR2 YFSETQ. CDR3 sequence: CASSTTGGFEKLFF. The CDR3 DNA reads as TGCGCCAGCAGCACAACAGGGGGCTTTGAAAAACTGTTTTTT.

The genes are TRBV30 and TRBJ2-3, with 13 bases lining up with TRBD2. Germline CDR1 GTSNPN, CDR2 SVGIG (reference sequence). The CDR3 loop spans 15 amino acids. The V gene end was trimmed by 4 bases and the J gene end by 5 bases; junction bases not matched to a gene: 6. CDR3 DNA sequence: TGTGCCTGGAACCCCGGGACTAGCGGGAAAGATACGCAGTATTTT. Translation gives CAWNPGTSGKDTQYF.

The chain recombines TRBV29-1 with TRBJ2-5; D may be TRBD2 (6 bases). Trimming stripped 3 bases from V and 7 bases from J, with 12 bases between. Germline CDR1 and CDR2: SQVTM and ANQGSEA. This CDR3 comprises 12 residues. The CDR3 bases are TGCAGCGTTGATTGGTGGGGAGGGACCCAGTACTTC. It encodes CSVDWWGGTQYF.

The chain links TRBV5-1 to TRBJ1-1; 9 nucleotides match TRBD1. This CDR3 has 17 residues. J was trimmed by 3 bases and V by 7 bases; bases with no gene match: 16. The germline CDR1 and CDR2 sequences are SGHRS and YFSETQ. The CDR3 loop reads CASSTGPPGTGYTEAFF. CDR3 nucleotide sequence: TGCGCCAGCTCCACGGGGCCCCCCGGGACAGGGTACACTGAAGCTTTCTTT.

The V gene is TRBV6-4, the J gene TRBJ2-6; tentatively, D is TRBD1 (6 bases). Germline loops: CDR1 MRHNA, CDR2 SNTAGT. The V gene lost 4 bases and the J gene lost 1 base, with 11 bases spanning the gap. The CDR3 contains 16 residues. CDR3 sequence: CASSGEQGSGANVLTF. CDR3 DNA sequence: TGTGCCAGCAGTGGAGAGCAGGGGTCTGGGGCCAACGTCCTGACTTTC.

The V call is TRBV30, the J call TRBJ2-7; tentatively, D is TRBD1 (6 bases). Looked up from germline, CDR1 is GTSNPN and CDR2 is SVGIG (reference sequence). Trimming took 2 bases from V and 2 from J, leaving 10 bases between them. This CDR3 comprises 13 residues. The CDR3 region is CAWSNRDTYEQYF. CDR3 nucleotides: TGTGCCTGGAGTAACCGGGACACCTACGAGCAGTACTTC.

The J gene is TRBJ1-3, the V gene TRBV12-3 or TRBV12-4; tentative D call: TRBD1 (6 bases). V was pared by 8 bases and J by 4 bases, with 12 bases between. The CDR3 totals 13 residues. CDR3 in amino acids: CASGQGLGNTIYF. CDR3 coding DNA: TGTGCCAGCGGTCAGGGGCTAGGAAACACCATATATTTT.

The CDR3 loop is CASSQDFGQQETQYF. CDR3 DNA sequence: TGTGCCAGCAGCCAAGATTTTGGACAGCAAGAGACCCAGTACTTC. V gene TRBV3-1 (or the pseudogene TRBV3-2) combines with J gene TRBJ2-5, with D tentatively TRBD1 (6 bases). Germline CDR1 is LGHDT and CDR2 is YNNKEL (reference sequence). V lost 0 bases, J lost 2 bases, and 10 bases lay in between. This CDR3 region has 15 residues.

J is TRBJ2-7 and V is TRBV4-1; D is undetermined. Germline CDR1 is MGHRA and CDR2 is YSYEKL. The CDR3 has 14 amino acids. V lost 1 base, J lost 1 base, and 8 bases lay in between. The CDR3 DNA follows: TGCGCCAGCAGCCAAGCCGAGATATCCTACGAGCAGTACTTC. Translated: CASSQAEISYEQYF.

The rearrangement joins TRBV27 to TRBJ1-6; 10 bases match TRBD1. This CDR3 is built from 16 residues. V shed 2 bases, J shed 9 bases, and the junction held 7 bases outside the gene matches. Germline assignment: CDR1 MNHEY and CDR2 SMNVEV (reference sequence). CDR3 sequence reads: CASSLGVGQGGSPLHF. The CDR3 coding sequence is TGTGCCAGCAGTTTAGGGGTTGGACAGGGGGGTTCACCCCTCCACTTT.

The V gene is TRBV7-9, the J gene TRBJ1-1; D is uncertain. Trimming shortened V by 0 bases and J by 0 bases, and 8 bases separated the two germline ends. This CDR3 contains 15 residues. Germline V gene lookup returns CDR1 SEHNR and CDR2 FQNEAQ (reference sequence). The CDR3 DNA is TGTGCCAGCAGCTTAGCATCGGTGATGAACACTGAAGCTTTCTTT. Translating gives CASSLASVMNTEAFF.

The chain is built from TRBV5-6 and TRBJ1-6, with 9 bases lining up with TRBD1. The junction had 7 bases not matched to a gene; V was cut back by 0 bases and J by 9 bases. Germline assignment: CDR1 SGHDT and CDR2 YYEEEE. The CDR3 is 16 residues long. This CDR3 is CASSLGPGTGSSPLHF. CDR3 bases: TGTGCCAGCAGCTTGGGGCCCGGGACAGGGAGTTCACCCCTCCACTTT. Complete variable domain (other parts from reference TRBV5-6 and TRBJ1-6): DAGVTQSPTHLIKTRGQQVTLRCSPKSGHDTVSWYQQALGQGPQFIFQYYEEEERQRGNFPDRFSGHQFPNYSSELNVNALLLGDSALYLCASSLGPGTGSSPLHFGNGTRLTVT.